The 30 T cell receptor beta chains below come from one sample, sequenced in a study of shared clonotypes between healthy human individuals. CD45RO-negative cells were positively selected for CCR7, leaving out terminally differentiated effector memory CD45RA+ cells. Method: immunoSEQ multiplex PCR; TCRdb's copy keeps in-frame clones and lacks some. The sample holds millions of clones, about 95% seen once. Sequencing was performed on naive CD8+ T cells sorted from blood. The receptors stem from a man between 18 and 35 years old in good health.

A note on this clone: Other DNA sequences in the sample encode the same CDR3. The CDR3 bases are TGTGCCAGCAGCGTAGCAGGGGTCACAGATACGCAGTATTTT. It codes for CASSVAGVTDTQYF. The gene calls are TRBV9 and TRBJ2-3; possibly TRBD1 for D (6 bases). Germline V gives CDR1 SGDLS, CDR2 YYNGEE. The CDR3 extends over 14 amino acids. V was pared by 0 bases and J by 2 bases, with 7 bases between.

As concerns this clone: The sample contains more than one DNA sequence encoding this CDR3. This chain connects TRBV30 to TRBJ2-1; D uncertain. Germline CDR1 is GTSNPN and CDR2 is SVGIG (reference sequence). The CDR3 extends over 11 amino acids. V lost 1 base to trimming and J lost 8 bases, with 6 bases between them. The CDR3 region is CAWSDSYEQFF. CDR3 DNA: TGTGCCTGGAGTGATAGCTATGAGCAGTTCTTC.

Written as DNA, the CDR3 is TGTGCCAGCGGTCCGGGACCTGCGAACACTGAAGCTTTCTTT. Translating it yields CASGPGPANTEAFF. The rearrangement uses TRBV28 and TRBJ1-1; D is possibly TRBD1 (5 bases). The CDR3 is 14 amino acids. The V and J ends lost 8 bases and 1 base respectively, with 14 bases between them. Germline assignment: CDR1 MDHEN and CDR2 SYDVKM.

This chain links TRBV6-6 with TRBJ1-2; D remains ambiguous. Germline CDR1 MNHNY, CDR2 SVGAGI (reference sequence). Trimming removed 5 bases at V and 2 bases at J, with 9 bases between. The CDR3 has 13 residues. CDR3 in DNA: TGTGCCAGCAGTCCCGGGTCCAACTATGGCTACACCTTC. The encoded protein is CASSPGSNYGYTF.

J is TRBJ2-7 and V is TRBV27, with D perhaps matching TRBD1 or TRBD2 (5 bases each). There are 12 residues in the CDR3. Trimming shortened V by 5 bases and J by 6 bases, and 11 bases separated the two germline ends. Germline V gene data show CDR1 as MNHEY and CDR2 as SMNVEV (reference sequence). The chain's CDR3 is CASSPRDAEQYF. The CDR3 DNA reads TGTGCCAGCAGTCCGAGGGACGCCGAGCAGTACTTC.

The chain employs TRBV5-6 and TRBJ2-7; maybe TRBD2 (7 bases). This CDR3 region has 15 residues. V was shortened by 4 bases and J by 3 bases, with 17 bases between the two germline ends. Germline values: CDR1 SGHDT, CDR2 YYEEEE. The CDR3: CASSGLGGRGYEQYF. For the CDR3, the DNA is TGTGCCAGCAGCGGTTTGGGGGGGCGAGGCTACGAGCAGTACTTC.

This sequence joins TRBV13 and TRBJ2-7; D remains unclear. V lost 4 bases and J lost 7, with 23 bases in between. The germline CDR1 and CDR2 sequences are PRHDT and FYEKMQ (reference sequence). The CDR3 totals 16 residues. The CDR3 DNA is TGTGCCAGCAGCTCCAACTTCCAATCTCCGTTGCGGGAGCAGTACTTC. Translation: CASSSNFQSPLREQYF.

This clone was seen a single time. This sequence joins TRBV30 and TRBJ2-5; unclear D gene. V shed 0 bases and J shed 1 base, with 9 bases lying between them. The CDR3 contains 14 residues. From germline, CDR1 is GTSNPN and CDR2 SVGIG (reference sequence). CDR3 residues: CAWSVDVFQETQYF. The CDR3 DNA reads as TGTGCCTGGAGTGTGGACGTTTTCCAAGAGACCCAGTACTTC.

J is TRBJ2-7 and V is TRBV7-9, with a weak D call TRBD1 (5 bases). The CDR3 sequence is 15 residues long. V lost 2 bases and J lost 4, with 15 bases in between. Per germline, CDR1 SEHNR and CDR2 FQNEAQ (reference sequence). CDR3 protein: CASSLTPWGPYEQYF. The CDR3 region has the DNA TGTGCCAGCAGCTTAACCCCCTGGGGCCCTTACGAGCAGTACTTC. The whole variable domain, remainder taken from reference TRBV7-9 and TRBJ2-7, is DTGVSQNPRHKITKRGQNVTFRCDPISEHNRLYWYRQTLGQGPEFLTYFQNEAQLEKSRLLSDRFSAERPKGSFSTLEIQRTEQGDSAMYLCASSLTPWGPYEQYFGPGTRLTVT.

As DNA, the CDR3 is TGTGCCATCAGTGTGTCAGGGAACAATGAGCAGTTCTTC. Protein product: CAISVSGNNEQFF. The chain couples TRBV10-3 to TRBJ2-1; D is perhaps TRBD1 (5 bases). The CDR3 covers 13 residues. V was trimmed by 4 bases and J by 5 bases, leaving 9 bases between them. The germline V gene has CDR1 ENHRY and CDR2 SYGVKD.

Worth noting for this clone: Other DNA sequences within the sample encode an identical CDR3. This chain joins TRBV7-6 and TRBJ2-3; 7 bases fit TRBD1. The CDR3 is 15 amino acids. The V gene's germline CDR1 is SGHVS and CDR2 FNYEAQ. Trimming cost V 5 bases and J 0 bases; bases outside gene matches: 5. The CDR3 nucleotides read TGTGCCAGCAGCCTTGTGACAGGGAGCACAGATACGCAGTATTTT. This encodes CASSLVTGSTDTQYF.

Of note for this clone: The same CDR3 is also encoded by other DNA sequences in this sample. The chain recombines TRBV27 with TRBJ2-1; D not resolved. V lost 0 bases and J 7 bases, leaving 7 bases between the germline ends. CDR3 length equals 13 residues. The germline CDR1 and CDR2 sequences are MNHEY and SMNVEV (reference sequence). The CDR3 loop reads CASSLSVRNEQFF. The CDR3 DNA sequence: TGTGCCAGCAGTTTATCGGTGCGGAATGAGCAGTTCTTC.

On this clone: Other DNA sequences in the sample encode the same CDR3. CDR3 bases: TGTGCCAGCAGTGAAAGACAGAGCTACGAGCAGTACTTC. As protein: CASSERQSYEQYF. The J gene is TRBJ2-7, the V gene TRBV6-1, with D possibly being TRBD1 (5 bases). CDR1 and CDR2 (germline): MNHNS, SASEGT. V lost 2 bases to trimming and J lost 3 bases, with 8 bases between them. The CDR3 runs 13 residues.

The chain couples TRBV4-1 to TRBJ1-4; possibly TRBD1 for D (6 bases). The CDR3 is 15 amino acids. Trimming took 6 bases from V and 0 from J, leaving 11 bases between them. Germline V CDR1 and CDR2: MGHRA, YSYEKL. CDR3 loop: CASRNGQSTNEKLFF. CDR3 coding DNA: TGCGCCAGCAGGAATGGACAGTCAACTAATGAAAAACTGTTTTTT.

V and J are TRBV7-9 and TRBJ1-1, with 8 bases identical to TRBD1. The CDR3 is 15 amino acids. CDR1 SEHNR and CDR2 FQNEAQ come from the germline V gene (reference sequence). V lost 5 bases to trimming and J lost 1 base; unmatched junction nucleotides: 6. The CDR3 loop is CASSPLGTGNTEAFF. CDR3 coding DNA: TGTGCCAGCAGCCCACTTGGGACAGGGAACACTGAAGCTTTCTTT.

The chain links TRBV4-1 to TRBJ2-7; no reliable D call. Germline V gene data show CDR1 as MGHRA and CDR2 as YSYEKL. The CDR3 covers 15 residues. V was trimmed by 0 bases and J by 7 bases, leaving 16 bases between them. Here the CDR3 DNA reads TGCGCCAGCAGCCAAGACCCGGCGGCATTAGGTGAGCAGTACTTC. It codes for CASSQDPAALGEQYF.

In DNA, the CDR3 is TGTGCCAGCAGCTTAACTGGAGCGTTAACCTACAATGAGCAGTTCTTC. It encodes CASSLTGALTYNEQFF. The chain uses TRBV7-3 and TRBJ2-1; D is uncertain. CDR3 length: 16 residues. V gave up 0 bases and J gave up 2 bases, with 11 bases separating them. Germline V gene lookup returns CDR1 SGHTA and CDR2 FQGTGA.

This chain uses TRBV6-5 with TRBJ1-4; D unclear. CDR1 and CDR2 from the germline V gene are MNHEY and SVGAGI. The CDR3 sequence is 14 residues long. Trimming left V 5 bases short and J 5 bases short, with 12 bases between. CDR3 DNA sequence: TGTGCCAGCAGTCCCGAAAACCTGAATGAAAAACTGTTTTTT. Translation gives CASSPENLNEKLFF.

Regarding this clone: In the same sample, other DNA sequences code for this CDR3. The CDR3 DNA sequence: TGTGCCAGCAGTGAACTAGCGGGGGGCTCCTACAATGAGCAGTTCTTC. This sequence encodes CASSELAGGSYNEQFF. V is TRBV2 and J is TRBJ2-1, with 11 positions matching TRBD2. Germline CDR1 reads SNHLY; CDR2 reads FYNNEI. V was pared by 2 bases and J by 0 bases, with 0 bases of the junction left unmatched. This CDR3 spans 16 amino acids.

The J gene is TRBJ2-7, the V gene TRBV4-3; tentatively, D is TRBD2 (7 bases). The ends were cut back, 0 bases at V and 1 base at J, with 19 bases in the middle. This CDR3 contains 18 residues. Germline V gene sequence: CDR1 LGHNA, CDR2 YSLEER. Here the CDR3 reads CASSQDLRGGEASYEQYF. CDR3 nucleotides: TGCGCCAGCAGCCAAGATCTGAGGGGGGGTGAGGCTTCCTACGAGCAGTACTTC.

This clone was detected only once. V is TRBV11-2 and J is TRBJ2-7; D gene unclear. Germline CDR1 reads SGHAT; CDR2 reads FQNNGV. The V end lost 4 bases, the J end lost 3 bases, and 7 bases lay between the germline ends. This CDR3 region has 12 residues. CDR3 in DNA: TGTGCCAGCAGCTCACAACACTACGAGCAGTACTTC. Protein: CASSSQHYEQYF.

The CDR3 protein is CASSLRSESLRYETQYF. CDR3 nucleotide sequence: TGTGCCAGCAGCTTGAGGTCAGAATCCCTGCGATACGAGACCCAGTACTTC. The chain is built from TRBV5-6 and TRBJ2-5; no clear D. V was cut by 1 base and J by 5 bases, with 21 bases left in between. Per germline, CDR1 SGHDT and CDR2 YYEEEE. The CDR3 sequence is 17 residues long.

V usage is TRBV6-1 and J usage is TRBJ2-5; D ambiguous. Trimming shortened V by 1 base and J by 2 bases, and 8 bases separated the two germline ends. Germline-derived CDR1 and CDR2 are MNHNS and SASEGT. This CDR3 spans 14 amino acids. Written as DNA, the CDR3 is TGTGCCAGCAGTGAAGTACCCTGGCAAGAGACCCAGTACTTC. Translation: CASSEVPWQETQYF.

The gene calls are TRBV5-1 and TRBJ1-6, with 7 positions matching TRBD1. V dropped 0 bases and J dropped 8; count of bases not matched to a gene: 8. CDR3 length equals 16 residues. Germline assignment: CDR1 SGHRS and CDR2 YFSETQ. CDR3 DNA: TGCGCCAGCAGCTTGGTAGGACAGGTGGGTCATTCACCCCTCCACTTT. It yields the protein CASSLVGQVGHSPLHF.

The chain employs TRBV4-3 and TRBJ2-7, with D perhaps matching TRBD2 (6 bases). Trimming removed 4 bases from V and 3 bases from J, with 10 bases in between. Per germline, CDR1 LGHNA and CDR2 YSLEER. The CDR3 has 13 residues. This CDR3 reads CASSPGLFYEQYF. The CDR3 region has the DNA TGCGCCAGCAGCCCCGGACTATTCTACGAGCAGTACTTC.

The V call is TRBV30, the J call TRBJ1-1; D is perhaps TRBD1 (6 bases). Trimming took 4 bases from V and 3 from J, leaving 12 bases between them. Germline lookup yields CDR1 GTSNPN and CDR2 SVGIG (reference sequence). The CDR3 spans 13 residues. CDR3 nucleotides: TGTGCCTGGACTTTGACAGGCGACACTGAAGCTTTCTTT. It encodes CAWTLTGDTEAFF.

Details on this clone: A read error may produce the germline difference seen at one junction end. The CDR3 reads CASSLGILEAQYF. The DNA for the CDR3 is TGTGCCAGCAGCTTAGGGATACTAGAGGCCCAGTACTTC. This chain uses TRBV13 with TRBJ2-5; tentative D call: TRBD2 (5 bases). The CDR3 has 13 residues. Germline CDR1 reads PRHDT; CDR2 reads FYEKMQ (reference sequence).

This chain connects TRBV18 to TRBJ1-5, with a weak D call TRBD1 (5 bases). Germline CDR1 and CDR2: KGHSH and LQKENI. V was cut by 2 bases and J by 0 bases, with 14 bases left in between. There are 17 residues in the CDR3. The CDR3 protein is CASSPSDSDYSNQPQHF. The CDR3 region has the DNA TGTGCCAGCTCACCATCCGACAGTGACTATAGCAATCAGCCCCAGCATTTT.

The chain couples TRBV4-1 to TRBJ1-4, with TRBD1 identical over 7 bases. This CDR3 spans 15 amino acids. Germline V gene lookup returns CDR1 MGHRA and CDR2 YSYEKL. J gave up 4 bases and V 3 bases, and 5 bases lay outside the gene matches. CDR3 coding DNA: TGCGCCAGCAGCCATTTAACAGGGGATAATGAAAAACTGTTTTTT. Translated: CASSHLTGDNEKLFF.

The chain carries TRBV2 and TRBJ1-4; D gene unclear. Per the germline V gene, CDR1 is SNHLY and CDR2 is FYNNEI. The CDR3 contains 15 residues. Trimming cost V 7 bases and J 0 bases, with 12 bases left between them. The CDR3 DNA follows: TGTGCCAGCAAATTCTCGACGGCAACTAATGAAAAACTGTTTTTT. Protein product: CASKFSTATNEKLFF.